This TCR beta chain was obtained from a study of blood T cell repertoires in COVID-19. This CDR3 is built from 14 residues. Germline values: CDR1 SGHRS, CDR2 YFSETQ. The germline V and J ends were trimmed by 2 bases and 3 bases, with 9 bases remaining between them. Authors' data handling: Nucleated cell counts were estimated from reference gene primer amplification. Assay: immunoSEQ multiplex PCR; the TCRdb copy retains only in-frame clones and omits some. V, J and clone size derive from that table, while D and trimming were established from the DNA sequence. The sample has some 350,000 clones, about nine tenths seen once; the top ten hold 6% to 8%.

The chain has TRBV5-1 and TRBJ1-5; tentative D call: TRBD1 (6 bases). Sequenced sample: peripheral blood. This clonotype was sampled from a woman aged 65 to 85 with COVID-19, enrolled during active disease. CDR3 loop: CASSLGGTNQPQHF. The CDR3 DNA sequence: TGCGCCAGCAGCTTAGGGGGAACCAATCAGCCCCAGCATTTT.